A selection of T cell receptor beta chains follows, all from one sample in a study of technical replicates of blood from a few donors. Data came from immunoSEQ multiplex PCR; TCRdb stores just in-frame clones and leaves some out. The sample yields over 70,000 clones, around 95% seen once. The specimen sequenced was T cells isolated from PBMCs. The receptor source for this set is a human donor in good health. The CDR3 runs from the conserved cysteine through the conserved F or W. D genes are given only for firm matches. The size entry is marked missing in some rows and otherwise reads once, few, many or a size class.

NA	TRBD1	TRBV2	TRBJ2-1	TGTGCCAGCAGCCCAACAGGGGGTGTCTACAATGAGCAGTTCTTC	CASSPTGGVYNEQFF
many	TRBD1	TRBV6-4	TRBJ1-1	TGTGCCAGCCGGGACAGGAGGGGCACTGAAGCTTTCTTT	CASRDRRGTEAFF
NA	TRBD2	TRBV5-1	TRBJ2-2	TGCGCCAGCAGCTCGAGAAGACTCGGTGCCGGGACTAGCGGGCCTAACACCGGGGAGCTGTTTTTT	CASSSRRLGAGTSGPNTGELFF
NA	TRBD1	TRBV4-1	TRBJ2-7	TGCGCCAGCAGCCATTTACCCGGGACAGGGGGCTACGAGCAGTACTTC	CASSHLPGTGGYEQYF
NA	NA	TRBV29-1	TRBJ2-7	TGCAGCGTCGGACGGAGGCTCTCCTACGAGCAGTACTTC	CSVGRRLSYEQYF
NA	NA	TRBV11-2	TRBJ1-1	TGTGCCAGCACGATTACACCCCGAGGGATGAACACTGAAGCTTTCTTT	CASTITPRGMNTEAFF
NA	TRBD1	TRBV10-3	TRBJ1-5	TGTGCCATCGGGACAGGGGATGATCAGCCCCAGCATTTT	CAIGTGDDQPQHF
NA	NA	TRBV5-1	TRBJ1-4	TGCGCCAGCAGCGCAGACAGCAATTATGAAAAACTGTTTTTT	CASSADSNYEKLFF
once	NA	TRBV6-1	TRBJ1-5	TGTGCCAGCAGAGGACAGCCGAATCAGCCCCAGCATTTT	CASRGQPNQPQHF
NA	NA	TRBV29-1	TRBJ1-2	TGCAGCGTGGTTACAGGGTCCTATGGCTACACCTTC	CSVVTGSYGYTF
few	NA	TRBV7-2	TRBJ1-1	TGTGCCAGCAGCTTCAGAAACACTGAAGCTTTCTTT	CASSFRNTEAFF
NA	NA	TRBV10-3	TRBJ1-1	TGTGCCATCAGGATGCAAGCGGACACTGAAGCTTTCTTT	CAIRMQADTEAFF
NA	NA	TRBV7-3	TRBJ1-3	TGTGCCAGCAGCTTAACAATGGCGGGCTCTGGAAACACCATATATTTT	CASSLTMAGSGNTIYF
NA	NA	TRBV25-1	TRBJ2-7	TGTGCCAGCAGTCGGACAGACTCCTACGAGCAGTACTTC	CASSRTDSYEQYF
once	TRBD1	TRBV7-2	TRBJ1-5	TGTGCCAGCAGCACTGGGACAGGGGATCAGCCCCAGCATTTT	CASSTGTGDQPQHF
NA	NA	TRBV4-1	TRBJ2-2	TGCGCCAGCAGCCAAGTATTGTTTGGCGGAGAGACCGGGGAGCTGTTTTTT	CASSQVLFGGETGELFF
NA	TRBD2	TRBV9	TRBJ2-1	TGTGCCAGCAGCGTTAGCGGGAGGGCCGATGAGCAGTTCTTC	CASSVSGRADEQFF
NA	TRBD1	TRBV9	TRBJ1-5	TGTGCCAGCAGCGGGGGGATCCAGGGGGGCAATCAGCCCCAGCATTTT	CASSGGIQGGNQPQHF
NA	NA	TRBV7-2	TRBJ2-7	TGTGCCAGCAGCTTAGAATCCGCGGGACAGATCTACGAGCAGTACTTC	CASSLESAGQIYEQYF
NA	TRBD1	TRBV6-5	TRBJ1-1	TGTGCCAGCAGTCAGGGGGCGCAGGCTTTCTTT	CASSQGAQAFF
NA	TRBD1	TRBV7-2	TRBJ1-1	TGTGCCAGCAGCATCCTAACAGGGGGGGGGACTGAAGCTTTCTTT	CASSILTGGGTEAFF
NA	TRBD1	TRBV5-5	TRBJ2-3	TGTGCCAGCAGCTTTGGACAGGGGGCAGATACGCAGTATTTT	CASSFGQGADTQYF
once	TRBD2	TRBV29-1	TRBJ2-7	TGCAGCGTTGAGTGGACTAGCGGGACCAACGAGCAGTACTTC	CSVEWTSGTNEQYF
NA	NA	TRBV9	TRBJ1-3	TGTGCCAGCAGCTTACATCAGGACTCTGGAAACACCATATATTTT	CASSLHQDSGNTIYF
NA	NA	TRBV21-1	TRBJ1-5	TGTGCCAGCAGCAAGGGACAGGGGAATTGTAGGAGCAATCAGCCCCAGCATTTT	CASSKGQGNCRSNQPQHF
once	TRBD2	TRBV6-6	TRBJ2-7	TGTGCCAGCAGTTCCTGGACTAGCGGAAGATACGAGCAGTACTTC	CASSSWTSGRYEQYF
NA	TRBD1	TRBV4-2	TRBJ1-3	TGTGCCAGCAGCCAAGGGCAGGGGGCTCTTGGAAACACCATATATTTT	CASSQGQGALGNTIYF
NA	NA	TRBV6-1	TRBJ2-5	TGTGCCAGCAGTGTTACAGGGCTTGAGACCCAGTACTTC	CASSVTGLETQYF
NA	NA	TRBV29-1	TRBJ2-7	TGCAGCGTTGTGGCGGCCGGGAACTACGAGCAGTACTTC	CSVVAAGNYEQYF
NA	NA	TRBV6-5	TRBJ2-7	TGTGCCACGGCTGGAGGCGGACCAGTCTACGAGCAGTACTTC	CATAGGGPVYEQYF
NA	NA	TRBV5-1	TRBJ1-5	TGCGCCAGCAGCCTAACTTCCGGTCAGCCCCAGCATTTT	CASSLTSGQPQHF
NA	NA	TRBV5-4	TRBJ1-5	TGTGCCAGCAGCTTGGGGGGCAGTACCTTCAATCAGCCCCAGCATTTT	CASSLGGSTFNQPQHF
NA	TRBD2	TRBV27	TRBJ2-7	TGTGCCAGCAGTCGCCGCGGGGGCTCCTACGAGCAGTACTTC	CASSRRGGSYEQYF
NA	TRBD1	TRBV12-5	TRBJ1-1	TGTGCTAGTGTCGTGGACAGGGGGTTCACTGAAGCTTTCTTT	CASVVDRGFTEAFF
NA	NA	TRBV2	TRBJ2-5	TGTGCCAGCAGTAGGTTAGCTGAGACCCAGTACTTC	CASSRLAETQYF
NA	NA	TRBV7-2	TRBJ1-5	TGTGCCAGCAGCTTACAGTCCTTCGGGAATCAGCCCCAGCATTTT	CASSLQSFGNQPQHF
NA	TRBD1	TRBV9	TRBJ1-3	TGTGCCAGCAGCGTAGGTTCGACAGGGGATGGAAACACCATATATTTT	CASSVGSTGDGNTIYF
NA	NA	TRBV9	TRBJ2-7	TGTGCCAGCAGCGTATCAGACTTTTCATCCTACGAGCAGTACTTC	CASSVSDFSSYEQYF
NA	TRBD2	TRBV19	TRBJ2-7	TGTGCCAGTAGTATAATTGCTAGCGGGACCTACGAGCAGTACTTC	CASSIIASGTYEQYF
NA	NA	TRBV27	TRBJ2-7	TGTGCCAGCAGTTTCCAGGGTCGGTACCACGAGCAGTACTTC	CASSFQGRYHEQYF
NA	NA	TRBV6-6	TRBJ1-1	TGTGCCAGCAGTTACATGTCGGGGGGCAGTACTGAAGCTTTCTTT	CASSYMSGGSTEAFF
once	NA	TRBV10-3	TRBJ2-7	TGTGCCATCAGTATTACCGGGACAAACGCCTACGAGCAGTACTTC	CAISITGTNAYEQYF
NA	TRBD1	TRBV27	TRBJ2-1	TGTGCCAGCAGTTTGGGACAGAACAATGAGCAGTTCTTC	CASSLGQNNEQFF
once	TRBD1	TRBV6-4	TRBJ2-4	TGTGCCAGCACAGGACAGGGACCTGTAGCCAAAAACATTCAGTACTTC	CASTGQGPVAKNIQYF
NA	TRBD1	TRBV28	TRBJ1-2	TGTGCCAGCCAGACAGGGGGCGCAGTCTATGGCTACACCTTC	CASQTGGAVYGYTF
NA	NA	TRBV2	TRBJ2-1	TGTGCCAGCAGTGACAGTACCGGGACTCACAATGAGCAGTTCTTC	CASSDSTGTHNEQFF